The 30 T cell receptor beta chains below come from one sample, sequenced in a study of a mutant IDH1 vaccine in newly diagnosed glioma. Indicated time point: week 23, last vaccination. Alongside topical imiquimod, each dose of vaccine comprised 300 ug of mutant IDH1 20-mer peptide. These receptors are not linked to any known antigen. Only in-frame clones appear in the TCRdb table, and some are missing; sequencing was by immunoSEQ multiplex PCR. Of about 86,000 clones listed, 85% are singletons. Sequenced material: PBMCs, taken from a glioma patient whose treatment included an IDH1 peptide vaccine. Receptors were obtained from a man aged 25-45 years with glioma. Some clones in this sample may be carry-over from other donors' samples.

The chain joins TRBV5-1 to TRBJ1-6; D uncertain. Germline V lookup: CDR1 SGHRS, CDR2 YFSETQ. Trimming removed 1 base from V and 7 bases from J, with 9 bases in between. The CDR3 sequence is 14 residues long. CDR3 loop: CASSLRVGNSPLHF. CDR3 DNA sequence: TGCGCCAGCAGCTTGCGTGTCGGGAATTCACCCCTCCACTTT.

The chain combines TRBV10-1 with TRBJ2-3, with D unresolved. The germline gives CDR1 WNHNN, CDR2 SYGVQD (reference sequence). This CDR3 spans 14 amino acids. V lost 7 bases and J 3 bases, leaving 14 bases between the germline ends. The DNA for the CDR3 is TGCGCCAGCAACGGACCACGACGGACAGATACGCAGTATTTT. Its protein is CASNGPRRTDTQYF.

This chain joins TRBV5-1 and TRBJ2-7; 9 bases are shared with TRBD1. V lost 4 bases, J lost 0 bases, and 8 bases stayed unmatched. The CDR3 runs to 16 residues. Germline-derived CDR1 and CDR2 are SGHRS and YFSETQ. The CDR3 DNA sequence: TGCGCCAGCAGCCCCGGACAGGGGTCCCCCTCCTACGAGCAGTACTTC. Translation gives CASSPGQGSPSYEQYF.

In this sample, this clone turned up a few times. The V call is TRBV14, the J call TRBJ1-2; D might be TRBD1 (5 bases). Germline values: CDR1 SGHDN, CDR2 FVKESK. V lost 0 bases and J 9 bases, leaving 8 bases between the germline ends. The CDR3 is made up of 12 amino acids. CDR3 residues: CASSQERGSYTF. Here the CDR3 DNA reads TGTGCCAGCAGCCAAGAGCGGGGCAGCTACACCTTC.

J is TRBJ2-3 and V is TRBV5-8; D is perhaps TRBD1 or TRBD2 (5 bases each). The CDR3 is made up of 15 amino acids. V dropped 5 bases and J dropped 0 bases, with 13 bases sitting between them. Per the germline V gene, CDR1 is SGHTS and CDR2 is YDEGEE. For the CDR3, the DNA is TGTGCCAGCAGGACCGGGACCCCGAGCACAGATACGCAGTATTTT. Its translation is CASRTGTPSTDTQYF.

V gene TRBV7-9 combines with J gene TRBJ1-2; a possible D gene is TRBD1 (5 bases). The germline V gene has CDR1 SEHNR and CDR2 FQNEAQ (reference sequence). The CDR3 length is 14 residues. Between the trimmed V and J ends, which lost 5 bases and 4 bases, there was a span of 14 bases. CDR3 nucleotide sequence: TGTGCCAGCAGCCCACAGAAGGGGTTCTATGGCTACACCTTC. Translating it yields CASSPQKGFYGYTF. The variable domain in full, completed from reference TRBV7-9 and TRBJ1-2, reads DTGVSQNPRHKITKRGQNVTFRCDPISEHNRLYWYRQTLGQGPEFLTYFQNEAQLEKSRLLSDRFSAERPKGSFSTLEIQRTEQGDSAMYLCASSPQKGFYGYTFGSGTRLTVV.

V gene TRBV7-2 combines with J gene TRBJ2-5; 11 bases agree with TRBD2. TRBJ2-7 matches the DNA end more closely, so the J call is doubtful. The germline V gene has CDR1 SGHTA and CDR2 FQGNSA. The CDR3 sequence is 15 residues long. CDR3 in amino acids: CASSLGTSGGYEQYF. The CDR3 bases are TGTGCCAGCAGCTTAGGTACTAGCGGGGGCTACGAGCAGTACTTC.

The gene calls are TRBV5-1 and TRBJ2-1, with D possibly TRBD1 on 7 matching bases. This CDR3 spans 15 amino acids. Per the germline V gene, CDR1 is SGHRS and CDR2 is YFSETQ. The germline V and J ends were trimmed by 0 bases and 6 bases, with 13 bases remaining between them. The CDR3 is CASSLDRGGINEQFF. The CDR3 coding sequence is TGCGCCAGCAGCTTGGACAGGGGAGGAATCAATGAGCAGTTCTTC.

The chain uses TRBV27 and TRBJ2-2, with 10 bases aligning to TRBD2. V was clipped by 5 bases and J by 4 bases; unmatched bases: 4. Germline values: CDR1 MNHEY, CDR2 SMNVEV (reference sequence). The length of the CDR3 is 15 residues. The CDR3 reads CASSPASGGTGELFF. The CDR3 DNA reads as TGTGCCAGCAGTCCCGCTAGCGGGGGCACCGGGGAGCTGTTTTTT.

This clone showed up just a few times. The chain links TRBV2 to TRBJ2-7; D is undetermined. Germline V gene lookup returns CDR1 SNHLY and CDR2 FYNNEI. Trimming removed 7 bases from V and 0 bases from J, with 7 bases in between. This CDR3 comprises 12 residues. CDR3 region: CASTESSYEQYF. The CDR3 nucleotides are TGTGCCAGCACAGAGTCCTCCTACGAGCAGTACTTC.

The V and J genes are TRBV28 and TRBJ1-1; the match to TRBD1 covers 9 bases. V trimming: 4 bases; J trimming: 6 bases; junction bases outside the gene matches: 0. Germline V gene data show CDR1 as MDHEN and CDR2 as SYDVKM. This CDR3 comprises 12 residues. For the CDR3, the DNA is TGTGCCAGCAGTTGGGACAGGGCTGAAGCTTTCTTT. Translation gives CASSWDRAEAFF.

This clone has a handful of counts. The CDR3 DNA follows: TGCGCCAGCAGCTTGGTATCGTCGCTAGCGGACTACAATGAGCAGTTCTTC. Amino acids: CASSLVSSLADYNEQFF. The chain couples TRBV5-1 to TRBJ2-1; 7 bases are a match to TRBD2. This CDR3 is built from 17 residues. Trimming took 0 bases from V and 3 from J; bases not matched to a gene: 9. CDR1 is SGHRS, CDR2 YFSETQ, per germline.

The chain joins TRBV27 to TRBJ2-3; perhaps TRBD1 as D (6 bases). Per the germline V gene, CDR1 is MNHEY and CDR2 is SMNVEV (reference sequence). Trimming removed 2 bases from V and 5 bases from J, with 11 bases in between. This CDR3 is built from 14 residues. CDR3 in amino acids: CASSLQGILDTQYF. CDR3 DNA sequence: TGTGCCAGCAGTTTACAGGGGATATTAGATACGCAGTATTTT.

V gene TRBV14 combines with J gene TRBJ2-1, with 9 bases identical to TRBD2. CDR3 size: 17 residues. In germline, CDR1 is SGHDN, CDR2 FVKESK. V dropped 3 bases and J dropped 4; count of bases not matched to a gene: 10. CDR3 loop: CASSQRGLALGYNEQFF. The CDR3 DNA reads as TGTGCCAGCAGCCAGAGAGGACTAGCGCTAGGTTACAATGAGCAGTTCTTC.

The chain couples TRBV7-2 to TRBJ2-3, with TRBD2 identical over 8 bases. The CDR3 has 17 residues. Germline CDR1 and CDR2: SGHTA and FQGNSA. After removal of 4 bases from V and 2 bases from J, the junction contained 11 bases not matched to a gene. CDR3 DNA sequence: TGTGCCAGCAGCTCCTCGGGGGGGGCAGTCGTCACAGATACGCAGTATTTT. Amino acids: CASSSSGGAVVTDTQYF.

This clone was picked up one time. The CDR3 nucleotides are TGTGCCAGCAGTCTCGGGTCCCTCGAGCAGTACTTC. Translation gives CASSLGSLEQYF. The chain employs TRBV2 and TRBJ2-7; no clear D. V was pared by 5 bases and J by 6 bases, with 11 bases between. The CDR3 is 12 residues long. The germline CDR1 and CDR2 sequences are SNHLY and FYNNEI.

The gene calls are TRBV5-5 and TRBJ1-5, with TRBD1 matching over 7 bases. The germline gives CDR1 SGHKS, CDR2 YYEKEE (reference sequence). The CDR3 contains 14 residues. Germline trimming cut 4 bases from V and 3 bases from J; bases unmatched to any gene: 4. The CDR3 sequence is CASSTGQTNQPQHF. DNA for the CDR3: TGTGCCAGCAGCACGGGACAGACCAATCAGCCCCAGCATTTT. The variable domain in full, with the rest retrieved from reference TRBV5-5 and TRBJ1-5, is DAGVTQSPTHLIKTRGQQVTLRCSPISGHKSVSWYQQVLGQGPQFIFQYYEKEERGRGNFPDRFSARQFPNYSSELNVNALLLGDSALYLCASSTGQTNQPQHFGDGTRLSIL.

The rearrangement joins TRBV29-1 to TRBJ2-3, with 9 bases that match TRBD2. The ends lost 1 base at V and 5 bases at J; junction bases unmatched: 4. Germline CDR1 is SQVTM and CDR2 is ANQGSEA. CDR3 length equals 14 residues. CDR3 nucleotides: TGCAGCGTTGAAGGCGGGAGGGCCGTAGATACGCAGTATTTT. Translating it yields CSVEGGRAVDTQYF.

The chain combines TRBV7-6 with TRBJ1-1, with no clear D. Trimming removed 5 bases from V and 2 bases from J, with 9 bases in between. Germline V gene lookup returns CDR1 SGHVS and CDR2 FNYEAQ. The CDR3 covers 13 residues. The CDR3 loop reads CASSPRSNTEAFF. The CDR3 DNA is TGTGCCAGCAGCCCCAGAAGTAACACTGAAGCTTTCTTT. The entire variable domain, with the rest obtained from reference TRBV7-6 and TRBJ1-1, is as follows: GAGVSQSPRYKVTKRGQDVALRCDPISGHVSLYWYRQALGQGPEFLTYFNYEAQQDKSGLPNDRFSAERPEGSISTLTIQRTEQRDSAMYRCASSPRSNTEAFFGQGTRLTVV.

This clone was observed a single time. The genes are TRBV19 and TRBJ1-1; D unclear. The germline V gene encodes CDR1 LNHDA and CDR2 SQIVND (reference sequence). The CDR3 covers 14 residues. Trimming shortened V by 7 bases and J by 1 base, and 13 bases separated the two germline ends. CDR3 coding DNA: TGTGCCAGTATTCTAAGGGCAGGGAACACTGAAGCTTTCTTT. It encodes CASILRAGNTEAFF. Combining the CDR3 with reference TRBV19 and TRBJ1-1 gives the whole variable domain DGGITQSPKYLFRKEGQNVTLSCEQNLNHDAMYWYRQDPGQGLRLIYYSQIVNDFQKGDIAEGYSVSREKKESFPLTVTSAQKNPTAFYLCASILRAGNTEAFFGQGTRLTVV.

This rearrangement joins TRBV4-3 to TRBJ2-3; maybe TRBD1 (5 bases). In germline, CDR1 is LGHNA, CDR2 YSLEER. Trimming left V 0 bases short and J 1 base short, with 8 bases between. The CDR3 extends over 15 amino acids. In nucleotides, the CDR3 is TGCGCCAGCAGCCAAGAGGGGCTCGGCACAGATACGCAGTATTTT. This gives the protein CASSQEGLGTDTQYF.

This clone was seen only once. V and J are TRBV6-6 and TRBJ2-2; 7 bases are shared with TRBD2. Germline CDR1 is MNHNY and CDR2 is SVGAGI (reference sequence). V lost 5 bases to trimming and J lost 7 bases; unmatched junction nucleotides: 7. The length of the CDR3 is 14 residues. CDR3 DNA sequence: TGTGCCAGCAGTACGATAGGGAGGGGCGGGGAGCTGTTTTTT. Its translation is CASSTIGRGGELFF.

V is TRBV5-4 and J is TRBJ2-7; D unclear. The CDR3 sequence is 15 residues long. Germline loops: CDR1 SGHNT, CDR2 YYREEE (reference sequence). V was pared by 5 bases and J by 4 bases, with 19 bases between. DNA for the CDR3: TGTGCCAGCAGGGTGGGAACCTCGGTGGAATACGAGCAGTACTTC. It translates to CASRVGTSVEYEQYF.

The rearrangement joins TRBV9 to TRBJ2-5; no clear D. The germline V gene has CDR1 SGDLS and CDR2 YYNGEE. This CDR3 contains 15 residues. Trimming cost V 1 base and J 1 base, with 11 bases left between them. The CDR3 bases are TGTGCCAGCAGCGTACTGGGGAATTCCCAAGAGACCCAGTACTTC. This sequence encodes CASSVLGNSQETQYF.

The chain recombines TRBV19 with TRBJ1-4; 8 bases match TRBD1. Germline values: CDR1 LNHDA, CDR2 SQIVND (reference sequence). CDR3 length equals 12 residues. The CDR3 bases are TGTGGCTTGACAGGGGTAGCTGAAAAACTGTTTTTT. Protein sequence: CGLTGVAEKLFF.

The gene calls are TRBV27 and TRBJ1-1; the D gene is possibly TRBD1 (6 bases). The length of the CDR3 is 15 residues. The V and J ends lost 5 bases and 4 bases respectively, with 17 bases between them. Per the germline V gene, CDR1 is MNHEY and CDR2 is SMNVEV (reference sequence). As DNA, the CDR3 is TGTGCCAGCAGTCCGCGGACAGCGCTGGCCACTGAAGCTTTCTTT. Amino acid sequence: CASSPRTALATEAFF.

This sequence joins TRBV7-9 and TRBJ2-7; TRBD2 matches at 14 bases. Per the germline V gene, CDR1 is SEHNR and CDR2 is FQNEAQ (reference sequence). The J segment lost 4 bases and the V segment lost 10 bases, leaving 6 bases of the junction unmatched. This CDR3 is 14 amino acids long. The CDR3 DNA is TGTGCCACTTCGGGGACTAGCGGGAGTTACGAGCAGTACTTC. Encoded protein: CATSGTSGSYEQYF.

This clone was counted only a few times. The CDR3 nucleotides read TGCGCCAGCAGCACTGCCGGGACAGAAAACACTGAAGCTTTCTTT. As protein: CASSTAGTENTEAFF. The chain recombines TRBV5-1 with TRBJ1-1, with 7 bases aligning to TRBD1. The CDR3 consists of 15 residues. Germline V CDR1 and CDR2: SGHRS, YFSETQ. The junction had 8 bases not matched to a gene; V was cut back by 4 bases and J by 2 bases.

V gene TRBV18 combines with J gene TRBJ2-1, with D maybe TRBD2 (5 bases). The V gene lost 8 bases and the J gene lost 8 bases, with 22 bases spanning the gap. This CDR3 spans 15 amino acids. CDR1 is KGHSH, CDR2 LQKENI, per germline. CDR3 sequence: CASNLETSSSYEQFF. The DNA of the CDR3 is TGTGCCAGCAACCTGGAAACATCTAGCTCGTATGAGCAGTTCTTC.

The chain is built from TRBV7-2 and TRBJ2-5; 8 nucleotides agree with TRBD2. TRBJ2-7 explains the end of the DNA better; the J call may be wrong. CDR1 SGHTA and CDR2 FQGNSA come from the germline V gene. CDR3 size: 16 residues. CDR3 nucleotides: TGTGCCAGCAGCCTCCGGGGGGGGGACACAACCTACGAGCAGTACTTC. Amino acid sequence: CASSLRGGDTTYEQYF.